This TCR beta chain was profiled in a study of T cell responses to AZD1222 COVID-19 vaccine. Measured with immunoSEQ multiplex PCR; TCRdb has only the in-frame clones, and not every one. This table holds roughly 120,000 clones, 80% to 90% found once. V lost 0 bases and J 4 bases, leaving 18 bases between the germline ends. The length of the CDR3 is 17 residues. Looked up from germline, CDR1 is SGHDT and CDR2 is YYEEEE. The chain joins TRBV5-6 to TRBJ2-3; D is ambiguous. The source of this sequence is an adult in good health. This material consisted of peripheral blood, taken on day 0 of MenACWY control vaccination. The DNA of the CDR3 is TGTGCCAGCAGCTTGGTTGCCCCTCCGAAGGGCCCAGATACGCAGTATTTT. This sequence encodes CASSLVAPPKGPDTQYF. Full variable domain (remainder filled in from reference TRBV5-6 and TRBJ2-3): DAGVTQSPTHLIKTRGQQVTLRCSPKSGHDTVSWYQQALGQGPQFIFQYYEEEERQRGNFPDRFSGHQFPNYSSELNVNALLLGDSALYLCASSLVAPPKGPDTQYFGPGTRLTVL.